This TCR beta chain is from a study of blood T cell repertoires in COVID-19 (dated by TCRdb to 2018 to 2021). In the study overall: Samples covering the acute and convalescent phases of COVID-19 were provided by collaborators in the United States, Italy and Spain. The material from the prospective study consisted of cDNA or gDNA derived from T cells, B-cell-depleted T cells, or PBMCs. Subjects who had been exposed to COVID-19, were actively infected with it, or had recovered from it provided the deeply sampled blood TCRbeta repertoires that made up the dataset. The repertoires were made available in a free public database intended to serve as a resource for research on the immune response to SARS-CoV-2. Samples were obtained from the ongoing ImmuneRACE study (first 160 participants) and from over 1,000 subjects provided by 6 global collaborators. A de-identified subject ID, COVID-19 status, age in years and sex were almost always included in the sample metadata. Where HLA class I and class II types were available, the types were taken from metadata supplied by the sample provider, not from assay-based typing. The paper as a whole reports these results and caveats: The amount of clinical and demographic metadata varied by source and participant and was provided uncurated.

As for this clone: Its antigen is currently not known. The sample holds no much larger clone one base away, and base qualities are not on file.

V ends up 4 bases short and J 10 bases short, with an unmatched junction base count of 10. There are 15 amino acids in the CDR3, from cysteine to phenylalanine inclusive. The CDR3 DNA has 45 bases and is translated from base 1. Via the germline V gene, CDR1 is ENHRY and CDR2 SYGVKD. Whole blood was collected in K2EDTA tubes by collaborating institutions according to the institutions' own protocols. For TCRbeta analysis, collaborator samples were shipped as frozen whole blood, as isolated PBMCs, or as DNA extracted from either sample type. TCRbeta CDR3 regions were amplified from genomic DNA using the immunoSEQ Assay, a bias-controlled multiplex PCR. As for the original processing: The number of nucleated cells in each sample was estimated by amplification of reference gene primers within the assay. To quantify the absolute abundance of each unique TCRbeta CDR3 rearrangement, sequence reads were collapsed and filtered. For each sample, productive Simpson clonality was calculated by taking the square root of Simpson's diversity index across productive rearrangements. TCRdb carries this immuneACCESS record with in-frame sequences only. Its versions omit some clonotypes, under half of them owing to an unresolved V gene in the studies checked, with the rest unexplained. That table furnishes V, J and clone size, whereas the DNA furnished D and trimming. This sample holds fewer than 60,000 clones; around 87% were observed only once. Of the sample, more than 3.5% is held by the ten largest clones.

This sequence uses TRBV10-3 and TRBJ1-6; the central 7 bases match TRBD1. Sequencing used peripheral blood. This TCR was recovered from a man aged 50 or older with acute or convalescent COVID-19. The bases are TGTGCCATCAGTGGCAGTGGCCAGGGGGAATCACCCCTCCACTTT. Translated, it reads CAISGSGQGESPLHF.